Included here is one TCR beta chain sequence, with context. This clonotype was observed at least ten times. The antigen this receptor binds is unknown. Base qualities are not provided; no much larger clone lies one nucleotide away. V is cut back by 4 bases and J by 6 bases, with 3 bases in the junction unmatched. Based on the germline V gene, the CDR1 and CDR2 sequences are SQVTM and ANQGSEA. The CDR3 covers 12 residues, taking in both the cysteine and the phenylalanine. CDR3 DNA only is kept here, 36 bases in frame from base 1. The data were taken from a study of CD8 T cells in ankylosing spondylitis (dated 2017 in TCRdb). At the level of the whole study: To find TCR variants linked to disease, the study profiled T cell receptor beta repertoires in ankylosing spondylitis patients and healthy donors. The whole study cohort included 85 to 120 healthy donors and 20 to 30 ankylosing spondylitis patients. Samples of peripheral blood were taken, and for ankylosing spondylitis patients, synovial fluid was collected as well.

Broad study findings and their caveats: Some motif variants were previously reported in synovial fluid and blood of reactive arthritis patients, suggesting common disease-initiation mechanisms. Blood from ankylosing spondylitis patients appeared to be characterized by a TCR beta motif made up of eight highly homologous amino acid variants. The disease-linked clones showed a CD8+ phenotype and occurred at relatively low frequencies in peripheral blood. The disease-linked clones were reported as significantly enriched in matched synovial fluid samples from ankylosing spondylitis patients.

This sample was sequenced with an Illumina HiSeq 2500. TCR beta libraries were prepared by quantitative 5'-RACE with molecular barcodes. In the source study's methods: A new computational method based on a probabilistic model of VDJ rearrangement was used to identify disease-linked TCR variants. TCRdb passed the public sequencing reads through fastp at Q25 and MiXCR, retaining productive beta sequences. Rows merge per CDR3 protein into single entries with the most common DNA and genes. Here the V and J calls rest on TCRdb's processing, not on the authors' analysis. Here the sample has some 840,000 distinct CDR3 sequences; about 12% occur a single time. Roughly 0.51% of the sample lies in the top ten.

The rearranged chain carries TRBV29-1 and TRBJ2-1, with 7 middle bases fitting TRBD1. Sequencing was carried out using blood, either unsorted or a sorted T cell fraction (not recorded which). This receptor was taken from a male donor with ankylosing spondylitis. The CDR3 is CSVGAGGNEQFF. The nucleotide sequence reads TGCAGCGTTGGGGCAGGGGGCAATGAGCAGTTCTTC.